The sequence of this T cell receptor (beta chain) was determined in a study of blood T cell repertoires in COVID-19. Trimming cost V 4 bases and J 7 bases; bases outside gene matches: 7. The CDR3 extends over 16 amino acids. Germline CDR1 SGHAT, CDR2 FQNNGV. In the original workflow: For nucleated cells, counts were estimated from reference gene primer amplification. Sequenced by immunoSEQ multiplex PCR; TCRdb stores in-frame clones only, minus some. V, J and clone size reflect that table, while D and trimming were determined from the DNA. The sample contains roughly 97,000 clones, about nine tenths of which appear only once.

The chain employs TRBV11-2 and TRBJ1-6, with 10 positions matching TRBD1. The clonotype was recovered from a man between 60 and 70 years old with acute or convalescent COVID-19. The sequencing input was peripheral blood. CDR3 sequence reads: CASSSYRDRGNSPLHF. CDR3 nucleotides: TGTGCCAGCAGCTCTTACCGGGACAGGGGAAATTCACCCCTCCACTTT.